The 27 T cell receptor beta chains below were found in one sample sequenced in a study of blood T cell repertoires in COVID-19. The repertoire was sequenced with immunoSEQ multiplex PCR; TCRdb's copy has only in-frame clones and lacks some. The table shows fewer than 350,000 clones, with roughly 85% occurring only once. The sequencing input was PBMCs or T cells enriched from blood (not recorded which). Receptor source: a woman aged 30 to 39 who had been exposed to COVID-19.

This rearrangement joins TRBV19 to TRBJ1-2; 9 positions match TRBD1. CDR1 and CDR2 from the germline V gene are LNHDA and SQIVND (reference sequence). Unmatched junction bases numbered 11, after V lost 5 bases and J lost 4 bases. The CDR3 is 16 residues long. CDR3 nucleotide sequence: TGTGCCAGTAGTCCCGGGACAGGGCATACGAGCTATGGCTACACCTTC. Encoded protein: CASSPGTGHTSYGYTF.

This chain connects TRBV19 to TRBJ1-2; D is perhaps TRBD1 (6 bases). V lost 7 bases, J lost 6 bases, and 15 bases lay in between. The CDR3 runs to 13 residues. Per germline, CDR1 LNHDA and CDR2 SQIVND (reference sequence). In DNA, the CDR3 is TGTGCCAGTAAGAACACAGGGAGGGATGGCTACACCTTC. Translated: CASKNTGRDGYTF.

The rearrangement joins TRBV24-1 to TRBJ2-1; TRBD2 agrees at 14 bases. Germline lookup yields CDR1 KGHDR and CDR2 SFDVKD. CDR3 length: 15 residues. The V and J ends lost 3 bases and 8 bases, in that order; junction bases with no gene match: 2. Here the CDR3 reads CATSDLTSGGDEQFF. CDR3 coding DNA: TGTGCCACCAGTGATCTGACTAGCGGGGGGGATGAGCAGTTCTTC.

The rearrangement uses TRBV19 and TRBJ1-1; no definite D call. This CDR3 comprises 15 residues. CDR1 and CDR2 (germline): LNHDA, SQIVND (reference sequence). V was cut by 0 bases and J by 1 base, with 9 bases left in between. The CDR3 is CASSIDFAENTEAFF. CDR3 DNA sequence: TGTGCCAGTAGTATAGATTTTGCAGAGAACACTGAAGCTTTCTTT.

V gene TRBV10-1 combines with J gene TRBJ2-2; 7 nucleotides line up with TRBD1. This CDR3 comprises 14 residues. Germline-derived CDR1 and CDR2 are WNHNN and SYGVQD (reference sequence). The V gene end was trimmed by 6 bases and the J gene end by 4 bases; junction bases not matched to a gene: 5. This CDR3 is CASSETGFTGELFF. DNA of the CDR3: TGCGCCAGCAGCGAGACAGGGTTCACCGGGGAGCTGTTTTTT.

The chain has TRBV7-9 and TRBJ1-5; D possibly corresponds to TRBD1 (6 bases). Trimming removed 7 bases at V and 7 bases at J, with 26 bases between. CDR1 is SEHNR and CDR2 is FQNEAQ in the germline V gene (reference sequence). The CDR3 has 17 residues. The CDR3 DNA follows: TGTGCCAGCATCCTAATAATTTCCGGGACAAAGAAGCAGCCCCAGCATTTT. Amino acids: CASILIISGTKKQPQHF.

The gene calls are TRBV11-1 and TRBJ2-7; D ambiguous. In germline, CDR1 is SGHAT, CDR2 FQDESV (reference sequence). Trimming removed 3 bases at V and 2 bases at J, with 8 bases between. This CDR3 spans 13 amino acids. The CDR3 coding sequence is TGTGCCAGCAGCTTGGGCACAACCTACGAGCAGTACTTC. Its translation: CASSLGTTYEQYF.

This chain connects TRBV19 to TRBJ1-1; D not resolved. The CDR3 sequence is 13 residues long. Germline loops: CDR1 LNHDA, CDR2 SQIVND (reference sequence). The V end was cut by 5 bases, the J end by 5 bases, with 12 bases between. CDR3 loop: CASSPIRGTEAFF. CDR3 DNA sequence: TGTGCCAGTAGTCCGATTAGAGGAACTGAAGCTTTCTTT.

The V gene is TRBV7-9, the J gene TRBJ2-5; TRBD2 matches at 10 bases. V lost 5 bases, J lost 5 bases, and 17 bases stayed unmatched. The CDR3 length is 18 residues. Germline V gives CDR1 SEHNR, CDR2 FQNEAQ (reference sequence). The CDR3, as DNA: TGTGCCAGCAGCGAGGTAGCGGGGGGTGGACTTCTTAGGGAGACCCAGTACTTC. Translated: CASSEVAGGGLLRETQYF.

The CDR3 DNA reads TGTGCCAGCAGGCGGGGGTGGGCTAGCCTCCAAGAGACCCAGTACTTC. This gives the protein CASRRGWASLQETQYF. This chain connects TRBV7-8 to TRBJ2-5; 7 positions agree with TRBD2. The CDR3 covers 16 residues. V lost 6 bases, J lost 1 base, and 11 bases stayed unmatched. From germline, CDR1 is SGHVS and CDR2 FQNEAQ. Using reference TRBV7-8 and TRBJ2-5 for the parts outside the CDR3, the full variable domain is GAGVSQSPRYKVAKRGQDVALRCDPISGHVSLFWYQQALGQGPEFLTYFQNEAQLDKSGLPSDRFFAERPEGSVSTLKIQRTQQEDSAVYLCASRRGWASLQETQYFGPGTRLLVL.

This clone has only one observation. The chain joins TRBV7-9 to TRBJ2-1; TRBD2 agrees at 11 bases. CDR1 is SEHNR, CDR2 FQNEAQ, per germline (reference sequence). With V trimmed by 4 bases and J by 2 bases, 7 bases remained unmatched. This CDR3 has 17 amino acids. Here the CDR3 DNA reads TGTGCCAGCAGCTCCTATAGCGGGAGGGCCGCCTACAATGAGCAGTTCTTC. Translated, it gives CASSSYSGRAAYNEQFF.

The rearrangement uses TRBV7-3 and TRBJ2-3, with 13 bases that match TRBD2. V was pared by 5 bases and J by 8 bases, with 13 bases of the junction left unmatched. This CDR3 is 17 amino acids long. The germline V gene encodes CDR1 SGHTA and CDR2 FQGTGA. Here the CDR3 reads CASSPHPTSGGAGTQYF. The CDR3 DNA sequence: TGTGCCAGCAGCCCCCACCCCACTAGCGGGGGGGCTGGTACGCAGTATTTT.

Worth noting for this clone: Other DNA sequences of this sample code for an identical CDR3. This chain connects TRBV10-3 to TRBJ1-1, with TRBD1 matching 9 bases. CDR3 length equals 14 residues. After removal of 5 bases from V and 2 bases from J, the junction contained 3 bases not matched to a gene. Looked up from germline, CDR1 is ENHRY and CDR2 is SYGVKD. The CDR3 region is CAISPGQGNTEAFF. CDR3 DNA sequence: TGTGCCATCAGTCCGGGACAGGGAAACACTGAAGCTTTCTTT.

This chain links TRBV3-1 (or the pseudogene TRBV3-2) with TRBJ2-5, with TRBD2 as a possible D gene (5 bases). The V gene lost 3 bases and the J gene lost 4 bases, with 9 bases spanning the gap. Looked up from germline, CDR1 is LGHDT and CDR2 is YNNKEL (reference sequence). The CDR3 is 13 residues long. The CDR3 sequence: CASSQGRSETQYF. CDR3 bases: TGTGCCAGCAGCCAGGGGAGATCAGAGACCCAGTACTTC.

The chain couples TRBV27 to TRBJ1-3; 12 nucleotides agree with TRBD1. Trimming cost V 3 bases and J 4 bases; bases outside gene matches: 7. Germline V gene lookup returns CDR1 MNHEY and CDR2 SMNVEV (reference sequence). The CDR3 length is 17 residues. The CDR3 reads CASSLLGQGAGGNTIYF. The CDR3 region has the DNA TGTGCCAGCAGTTTGTTGGGACAGGGGGCCGGGGGAAACACCATATATTTT.

The chain uses TRBV6-2 or TRBV6-3 and TRBJ1-2, with TRBD1 identical over 7 bases. Germline lookup yields CDR1 MNHEY and CDR2 SVGEGT. This CDR3 is 14 amino acids long. The V segment lost 1 base and the J segment 4 bases; nucleotides outside the gene matches: 3. This CDR3 is CASSYWGQLYGYTF. CDR3 bases: TGTGCCAGCAGTTACTGGGGACAGCTCTATGGCTACACCTTC.

The V and J genes are TRBV5-3 and TRBJ2-5; TRBD2 matches at 9 bases. TRBV5-3 is treated as an ORF (open reading frame) with a function not yet certain. The CDR3 spans 14 residues. V gave up 4 bases and J gave up 4 bases; unmatched junction bases: 5. The chain's CDR3 is CARSLGTSRETQYF. CDR3 DNA: TGTGCCAGAAGCCTCGGGACTAGCAGAGAGACCCAGTACTTC.

This clone was detected only once. The chain carries TRBV19 and TRBJ2-2, with D possibly matching TRBD1 (7 bases). The germline V gene has CDR1 LNHDA and CDR2 SQIVND (reference sequence). V was clipped by 9 bases and J by 1 base, with 12 bases between them. The CDR3 is made up of 14 amino acids. CDR3 amino acids: CASRGAGNTGELFF. For the CDR3, the DNA is TGTGCCAGCAGGGGGGCTGGGAACACCGGGGAGCTGTTTTTT.

V is TRBV7-2 and J is TRBJ1-2, with 9 nucleotides matching TRBD1. The CDR3 has 16 amino acids. CDR1 and CDR2 (germline): SGHTA, FQGNSA. Germline trimming cut 2 bases from V and 5 bases from J; bases unmatched to any gene: 9. CDR3 amino acids: CASSLSAGQGKYGYTF. The DNA for the CDR3 is TGTGCCAGCAGCTTATCCGCGGGACAGGGAAAGTATGGCTACACCTTC.

The chain couples TRBV12-3 or TRBV12-4 to TRBJ1-2, with D unclear. V was clipped by 3 bases and J by 11 bases, with 16 bases between them. The CDR3 length is 13 residues. The CDR3 here is CASSFAASTGYTF. The CDR3 DNA sequence: TGTGCCAGCAGTTTCGCAGCCTCGACGGGGTACACCTTC.

CDR3 bases: TGTGCCAGCAGTGAAGGTCTCCGCTCCTATAATTCACCCCTCCACTTT. Translation gives CASSEGLRSYNSPLHF. The J gene is TRBJ1-6, the V gene TRBV2; D is undetermined. Germline assignment: CDR1 SNHLY and CDR2 FYNNEI. V shed 1 base and J shed 0 bases, with 7 bases lying between them. This CDR3 is built from 16 residues.

The V call is TRBV9, the J call TRBJ1-1; tentatively, D is TRBD1 (5 bases). The V gene lost 6 bases and the J gene lost 7 bases, with 19 bases spanning the gap. CDR1 is SGDLS and CDR2 is YYNGEE in the germline V gene. The CDR3 runs to 14 residues. The CDR3 sequence is CASTTGSVKGEAFF. In DNA form, the CDR3 reads TGTGCCAGCACAACAGGCTCTGTGAAGGGTGAAGCTTTCTTT.

About this clone itself: A read error may produce the germline difference seen at one junction end. The chain links TRBV7-7 to TRBJ2-1, with 9 bases fitting TRBD2. The CDR3 extends over 16 amino acids. Germline CDR1 is SSHAT and CDR2 is FNYEAQ (reference sequence). In nucleotides, the CDR3 is TGTGCTAGCAGCTATGGACTTGGCGGGAGGGCGAATGAGCAGTTCTTC. Translating it yields CASSYGLGGRANEQFF.

The chain couples TRBV28 to TRBJ2-5, with 11 positions matching TRBD2. The germline V gene encodes CDR1 MDHEN and CDR2 SYDVKM. V shed 5 bases, J shed 5 bases, and the junction held 7 bases outside the gene matches. The CDR3 loop spans 15 amino acids. CDR3 sequence: CASSPTSGSSETQYF. The CDR3 coding sequence is TGTGCCAGCAGTCCTACTAGCGGGAGTTCTGAGACCCAGTACTTC. The full variable domain, its missing parts supplied by reference TRBV28 and TRBJ2-5, is DVKVTQSSRYLVKRTGEKVFLECVQDMDHENMFWYRQDPGLGLRLIYFSYDVKMKEKGDIPEGYSVSREKKERFSLILESASTNQTSMYLCASSPTSGSSETQYFGPGTRLLVL.

Concerning this clone itself: Other DNA sequences in this sample translate to the same CDR3. The chain uses TRBV28 and TRBJ1-2; D gene uncertain. The CDR3 is 12 residues long. CDR1 is MDHEN and CDR2 is SYDVKM in the germline V gene. V was trimmed by 3 bases and J by 8 bases, leaving 10 bases between them. This CDR3 is CASSFAGGGYTF. The CDR3 bases are TGTGCCAGCAGTTTTGCAGGAGGAGGCTACACCTTC.

There are a few counts of this clone. The J gene is TRBJ2-3, the V gene TRBV29-1, with TRBD1 matching over 8 bases. This CDR3 is 11 amino acids long. V shed 6 bases, J shed 7 bases, and the junction held 3 bases outside the gene matches. Germline V lookup: CDR1 SQVTM, CDR2 ANQGSEA. The CDR3 region has the DNA TGCAGCGTGCGGACAGGGAATACGCAGTATTTT. Protein product: CSVRTGNTQYF.

The chain is built from TRBV7-2 and TRBJ1-1; maybe TRBD1 (6 bases). Between the trimmed V and J ends, which lost 5 bases and 0 bases, there was a span of 10 bases. Germline V gives CDR1 SGHTA, CDR2 FQGNSA. The CDR3 covers 14 residues. In DNA form, the CDR3 reads TGTGCCAGCAGCATACAGGGACTGAACACTGAAGCTTTCTTT. It is translated as CASSIQGLNTEAFF.